This T cell receptor (beta chain) was sequenced during a study of T cells in Graves' hyperthyroidism and ophthalmopathy. This clonotype was counted many times. What it binds is not known. A NOSPECS grade of at least 4, a Clinical Activity Score of at least 3 and duration under 3 months were recorded in ophthalmopathy patients. Uncontrolled infections, other autoimmune diseases, pregnancy or lactation led to exclusion of patients. CDR1 and CDR2 (germline): MNHNS, SASEGT. The CDR3 extends over 15 amino acids. V shed 3 bases and J 4 bases; nucleotides not matched to a gene: 6. Whole-study results and caveats: A model of 13 V-J features distinguished ophthalmopathy from stable hyperthyroidism.

What was amplified from RNA transcripts were TCR beta CDR3 regions. During a first-round RT-PCR of the TCR CDR3, the HTBI primer set was used. TCRdb re-called the multiplex PCR reads with MiXCR, one entry per CDR3 protein. The sample includes a few hundred thousand distinct CDR3 sequences, approximately 15% of them seen just once. The sample comprised blood. The origin of this receptor is a woman aged 25 to 39 with Graves' ophthalmopathy. This sequence joins TRBV6-1 and TRBJ1-5, with 7 bases aligning to TRBD1. The CDR3 bases are TGTGCCAGCAGTGAGTTGACAGGGTCAAATCAGCCCCAGCATTTT. This sequence encodes CASSELTGSNQPQHF.